Listed here are 12 T cell receptor beta chains from one sample, sequenced in a study of cytomegalovirus exposure and HLA in healthy donors. Measured with immunoSEQ multiplex PCR; TCRdb has only the in-frame clones, and not every one. Of fewer than 150,000 clones in the sample, around nine tenths were seen once. Sequenced material: PBMCs. All receptors derive from a man between 25 and 39 years old in good health and CMV-seronegative.

Concerning this clone itself: In the same sample, other DNA sequences code for this CDR3. The chain uses TRBV30 and TRBJ1-5; 7 nucleotides agree with TRBD1. This CDR3 region has 13 residues. V lost 5 bases and J lost 4; bases outside the gene matches: 5. Germline loops: CDR1 GTSNPN, CDR2 SVGIG (reference sequence). CDR3 sequence: CAWSAGGNQPQHF. The CDR3 nucleotides read TGTGCCTGGTCGGCAGGGGGAAATCAGCCCCAGCATTTT. The full variable domain, in which reference TRBV30 and TRBJ1-5 provide the parts outside the CDR3, is SQTIHQWPATLVQPVGSPLSLECTVEGTSNPNLYWYRQAAGRGLQLLFYSVGIGQISSEVPQNLSASRPQDRQFILSSKKLLLSDSGFYLCAWSAGGNQPQHFGDGTRLSIL.

The V and J genes are TRBV18 and TRBJ2-7, with 9 bases lining up with TRBD2. CDR1 and CDR2 from the germline V gene are KGHSH and LQKENI. There are 15 residues in the CDR3. With 2 bases clipped from V and 3 bases from J, the junction kept 5 bases outside the gene matches. The CDR3 DNA sequence: TGTGCCAGCTCACCAATAGCGGGGGCTTACTACGAGCAGTACTTC. This gives the protein CASSPIAGAYYEQYF.

The chain recombines TRBV9 with TRBJ2-2, with D tentatively TRBD2 (6 bases). The ends were cut back, 0 bases at V and 5 bases at J, with 20 bases in the middle. Per germline, CDR1 SGDLS and CDR2 YYNGEE. The CDR3 totals 18 residues. CDR3: CASSVATDLASRTGELFF. The CDR3 DNA sequence: TGTGCCAGCAGCGTAGCTACCGACCTAGCGTCCCGTACCGGGGAGCTGTTTTTT.

On this clone: Other DNA variants within this sample encode the same CDR3. This chain links TRBV5-1 with TRBJ1-1; maybe TRBD1 (6 bases). In germline, CDR1 is SGHRS, CDR2 YFSETQ. V lost 2 bases and J lost 2, with 7 bases in between. The CDR3 covers 13 residues. CDR3 DNA: TGCGCCAGCAGCTTACAGGGAAACACTGAAGCTTTCTTT. This gives the protein CASSLQGNTEAFF. Combining the CDR3 with reference TRBV5-1 and TRBJ1-1 gives the whole variable domain KAGVTQTPRYLIKTRGQQVTLSCSPISGHRSVSWYQQTPGQGLQFLFEYFSETQRNKGNFPGRFSGRQFSNSRSEMNVSTLELGDSALYLCASSLQGNTEAFFGQGTRLTVV.

The chain uses TRBV23-1 and TRBJ2-7; 10 nucleotides match TRBD1. TRBV23-1 counts as an open reading frame of uncertain function. Trimming cost V 6 bases and J 3 bases; bases outside gene matches: 5. CDR3 size: 14 residues. The chain's CDR3 is CASSPDRGDYEQYF. The CDR3 DNA reads as TGCGCCAGCAGCCCGGACAGGGGGGACTACGAGCAGTACTTC.

This chain links TRBV25-1 with TRBJ2-1, with 7 bases that match TRBD2. The CDR3 has 14 residues. V lost 8 bases and J lost 3; bases outside the gene matches: 7. From germline, CDR1 is MGHDK and CDR2 SYGVNS. CDR3 DNA: TGTGCCAGCCCCGCGGGAGAGGACTACAATGAGCAGTTCTTC. Protein product: CASPAGEDYNEQFF.

The chain carries TRBV6-5 and TRBJ1-4; a possible D gene is TRBD1 (5 bases). With 2 bases removed from V and 5 bases from J, the gap between germline ends came to 6 bases. This CDR3 is 13 amino acids long. CDR1 and CDR2 from the germline V gene are MNHEY and SVGAGI. CDR3 amino acids: CASSYGGNEKLFF. As DNA, the CDR3 is TGTGCCAGCAGTTACGGGGGGAATGAAAAACTGTTTTTT.

The chain recombines TRBV27 with TRBJ2-5; 8 bases fit TRBD1. The V segment lost 2 bases and the J segment 2 bases; nucleotides outside the gene matches: 7. CDR3 length equals 16 residues. Germline CDR1 is MNHEY and CDR2 is SMNVEV (reference sequence). In nucleotides, the CDR3 is TGTGCCAGCAGTTTAGGACAGGGATTCCCTCAAGAGACCCAGTACTTC. Translating it yields CASSLGQGFPQETQYF.

The chain employs TRBV19 and TRBJ2-7; TRBD2 is a possible D gene (5 bases). Germline CDR1 LNHDA, CDR2 SQIVND (reference sequence). This CDR3 contains 16 residues. Trimming left V 5 bases short and J 2 bases short, with 19 bases between. CDR3 region: CASSYRSSGGPYEQYF. In nucleotides, the CDR3 is TGTGCCAGTAGTTATAGGTCGAGCGGAGGCCCCTACGAGCAGTACTTC.

The chain combines TRBV11-2 with TRBJ1-5, with D possibly matching TRBD1 (5 bases). Trimming cost V 5 bases and J 4 bases, with 15 bases left between them. Germline-derived CDR1 and CDR2 are SGHAT and FQNNGV. The CDR3 contains 15 residues. CDR3 sequence reads: CASSRDGGSNQPQHF. The CDR3 DNA reads TGTGCCAGCAGCAGGGACGGGGGTAGTAATCAGCCCCAGCATTTT.

This clone was counted a few times. The genes are TRBV19 and TRBJ2-7; D is ambiguous. This CDR3 comprises 15 residues. The germline V gene encodes CDR1 LNHDA and CDR2 SQIVND (reference sequence). Trimming took 5 bases from V and 0 from J, leaving 14 bases between them. For the CDR3, the DNA is TGTGCCAGTAGTTACCCTACTGATTCCTCCTACGAGCAGTACTTC. Protein product: CASSYPTDSSYEQYF. Variable domain in full (rest from reference TRBV19 and TRBJ2-7): DGGITQSPKYLFRKEGQNVTLSCEQNLNHDAMYWYRQDPGQGLRLIYYSQIVNDFQKGDIAEGYSVSREKKESFPLTVTSAQKNPTAFYLCASSYPTDSSYEQYFGPGTRLTVT.

This chain joins TRBV7-8 and TRBJ2-7; 7 nucleotides line up with TRBD2. Trimming removed 8 bases from V and 9 bases from J; junction bases left unmatched: 10. The CDR3 is made up of 12 amino acids. The germline CDR1 and CDR2 sequences are SGHVS and FQNEAQ. The CDR3: CASAPLAEVQYF. Written as DNA, the CDR3 is TGTGCCAGCGCCCCCCTAGCGGAGGTGCAGTACTTC.